This is a list of T cell receptor beta chains from one sample in a study of blood T cell repertoires in COVID-19. The data were produced by immunoSEQ multiplex PCR, yet TCRdb's version contains in-frame clones alone and is incomplete. Of some 150,000 clones listed, around 90% are singletons. Material for sequencing was peripheral blood. These receptors all come from a woman aged 55 to 70 with acute or convalescent COVID-19. Both conserved end residues are part of each CDR3.

J,V,CDR3
TRBJ2-1,TRBV29-1,CSARRGAVNEQFF
TRBJ1-1,TRBV5-1,CASSPERRTEAFF
TRBJ2-1,TRBV9,CASSASGGLYNEQFF
TRBJ2-3,TRBV30,CARRGGQNTDTQYF
TRBJ2-7,TRBV19,CASSIPGASYEQYF
TRBJ1-2,TRBV7-8,CASSVDKLYGYTF
TRBJ2-7,TRBV14,CASSLGFEQYF
TRBJ2-5,TRBV21-1,CAGAPLLDREETQYF
TRBJ2-1,TRBV13,CASRVSGGASGKQFF
TRBJ1-3,TRBV6-5,CASSYSGQRGNTIYF
TRBJ1-5,TRBV5-5,CASSLGQLVVPQHF
TRBJ1-1,TRBV15,CATSRGRGMNTEAFF
TRBJ2-2,TRBV19,CASRLAGFSSNTGELFF
TRBJ1-2,TRBV7-8,CASSLMKEVRYGYTF
TRBJ2-5,TRBV5-1,CASSLTSGVQETQYF
TRBJ1-2,TRBV30,CAWTGGNYGYTF
TRBJ2-1,TRBV19,CASSIRGTESSYNEQFF
TRBJ2-1,TRBV6-5,CASSYSNRNNEQFF
TRBJ2-3,TRBV7-2,CASSLPAGYTDTQYF
TRBJ2-2,TRBV9,CASSVAPRGDTGELFF
TRBJ2-2,TRBV14,CASSQLTGELFF
TRBJ1-6,TRBV30,CAWSVSRSGPPLHF
TRBJ1-1,TRBV7-2,CASKLTDRGPEAFF
TRBJ1-5,TRBV10-3,CATGTDNQPQHF
TRBJ2-7,TRBV7-9,CASKQGSSYEQYF
TRBJ1-1,TRBV10-3,CAIRTRDIGDTEAFF
TRBJ2-5,TRBV10-3,CAIRGDRVGETQYF
TRBJ2-3,TRBV19,CASSIQGQAVTDTQYF
TRBJ1-5,TRBV7-9,CASSLGHRSNQPQHF
TRBJ1-2,TRBV28,CASSPEGIGYTF
TRBJ1-2,TRBV18,CASSPPHRGLDGYTF
TRBJ2-1,TRBV5-1,CASSLGGSYNEQFF
TRBJ1-6,TRBV3-1/TRBV3-2,CASSQVSTYNSPLHF
TRBJ2-7,TRBV4-3,CASSQGAQGAIEQYF
TRBJ1-1,TRBV15,CATSREGRRNTEAFF
TRBJ2-1,TRBV9,CASSAQRGGLNEQFF
TRBJ1-2,TRBV3-1/TRBV3-2,CASSQDRIPSRDRELTNYGYTF
TRBJ2-1,TRBV7-2,CASSLRGSGSYNEQFF
TRBJ1-1,TRBV30,CAWAGAGNEAFF
TRBJ2-1,TRBV15,CATRISGGLYNEQFF
TRBJ1-2,TRBV18,CASSPGGSYLYGYTF